This T cell receptor gamma chain derives from a study of gamma delta lymphoproliferative disorders and STAT genes. PBMCs from patients and controls supplied the genomic DNA for sequencing. TCRdb reanalyzed the multiplex PCR reads using CATT. The data contain about 2,500 gamma-chain clones, approximately 10% of them seen just once; the ten biggest clones take up around a tenth. Germline V lookup: CDR1 GITISATS, CDR2 ISYDGTV (reference sequence). CDR3 length equals 12 residues. Trimming cost V 2 bases and J 8 bases; bases outside gene matches: 6. This clone was seen at least ten times. The TCR comes from a human donor in good health. This chain connects TRGV9 to TRGJ1 or TRGJ2. Because TCRdb records no J gene, it was assigned here through a match of the DNA to germline. The specimen sequenced was blood. CDR3 in amino acids: CALWEGINKKLF. The CDR3 nucleotides read TGTGCCTTGTGGGAGGGGATAAATAAGAAACTCTTT.